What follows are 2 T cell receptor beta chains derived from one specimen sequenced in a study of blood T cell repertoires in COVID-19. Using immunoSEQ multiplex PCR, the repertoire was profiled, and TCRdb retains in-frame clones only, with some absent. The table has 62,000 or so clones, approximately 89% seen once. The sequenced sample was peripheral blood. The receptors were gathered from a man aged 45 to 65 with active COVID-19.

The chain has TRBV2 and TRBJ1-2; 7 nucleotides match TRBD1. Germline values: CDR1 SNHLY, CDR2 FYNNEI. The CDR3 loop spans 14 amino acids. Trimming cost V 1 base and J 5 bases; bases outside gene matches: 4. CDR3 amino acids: CASSEGTGFYGYTF. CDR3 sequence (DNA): TGTGCCAGCAGTGAAGGGACAGGTTTTTATGGCTACACCTTC.

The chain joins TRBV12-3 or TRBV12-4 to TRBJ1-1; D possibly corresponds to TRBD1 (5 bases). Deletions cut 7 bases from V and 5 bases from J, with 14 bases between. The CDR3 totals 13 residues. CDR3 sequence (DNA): TGTGCCAGCACCTTGGGGCCAGGGACTGAAGCTTTCTTT. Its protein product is CASTLGPGTEAFF.